Listed below are T cell receptor beta chains from one sample, sequenced in a study of blood T cell repertoires in COVID-19. Only in-frame clones appear in the TCRdb table, and some are missing; sequencing was by immunoSEQ multiplex PCR. The data hold about 200,000 clones, with about 90% observed a single time. The sequenced material came from peripheral blood. The source is a man aged 60 to 69 with COVID-19, enrolled during active disease. Each CDR3 is given without its conserved first and last residue.

v_call	j_call	cdr3_aa
TRBV12-3/TRBV12-4	TRBJ2-1	ASSLTFYNEQF
TRBV27	TRBJ2-3	ASSFAGVGTDTQY
TRBV2	TRBJ1-2	ASRELFGYT
TRBV5-1	TRBJ1-4	ASSLSTTNEKLF
TRBV5-1	TRBJ1-5	ASSAGTDSNQPQH
TRBV4-1	TRBJ2-1	ASSPGQANLISYNEQF
TRBV5-4	TRBJ1-1	ASSISQKNMNTEAF
TRBV7-3	TRBJ2-3	ASSLLGHSTDTQY
TRBV5-4	TRBJ2-7	ASSLGQGDSYEQY
TRBV19	TRBJ2-2	ASSRKQRDNTGELF
TRBV5-1	TRBJ2-3	ASSLGSLAGSSTDTQY
TRBV12-3/TRBV12-4	TRBJ2-2	ASSSSQGWELF
TRBV19	TRBJ1-4	ASSKQGAVNEKLF
TRBV7-6	TRBJ1-1	ASSLARNTEAF
TRBV29-1	TRBJ2-3	SVAPGQGTDTQY
TRBV4-3	TRBJ1-2	ASSRETGKFGYT
TRBV25-1	TRBJ1-2	ASSEEGKIGWSGYT
TRBV7-9	TRBJ2-1	ASSFSGSGNNEQF
TRBV6-2/TRBV6-3	TRBJ2-1	ASSRLAGVGHEQF
TRBV6-5	TRBJ2-7	ASTSAGTGTYEQY
TRBV6-5	TRBJ2-5	ASSTVGETQY
TRBV28	TRBJ1-1	ASSIAQGATF
TRBV11-2	TRBJ2-1	ASSPRGLANYNEQF
TRBV30	TRBJ1-2	AWSKDSTGTGAPSNYGYT
TRBV28	TRBJ1-1	ASSSPGTGITEAF
TRBV2	TRBJ1-6	ASNAADNSPLH
TRBV5-1	TRBJ2-3	ASSLEERELAGDTDTQY
TRBV12-3/TRBV12-4	TRBJ1-1	ASSLAGGHEAF
TRBV7-8	TRBJ2-7	ASSATRTSYYEQY
TRBV5-6	TRBJ1-6	ASSSDSYNSPLH
TRBV7-2	TRBJ2-2	ASSSSGRTTGELF
TRBV6-5	TRBJ1-2	ASSTGTGGNYGYT
TRBV24-1	TRBJ2-1	ATSGLASNEQF
TRBV10-3	TRBJ2-7	AISGSKGGAEQY
TRBV4-2	TRBJ2-7	ASSQDLGGVYEQY
TRBV19	TRBJ2-1	ASKHDNEQF
TRBV11-1	TRBJ1-2	ASSLAGSNYGYT